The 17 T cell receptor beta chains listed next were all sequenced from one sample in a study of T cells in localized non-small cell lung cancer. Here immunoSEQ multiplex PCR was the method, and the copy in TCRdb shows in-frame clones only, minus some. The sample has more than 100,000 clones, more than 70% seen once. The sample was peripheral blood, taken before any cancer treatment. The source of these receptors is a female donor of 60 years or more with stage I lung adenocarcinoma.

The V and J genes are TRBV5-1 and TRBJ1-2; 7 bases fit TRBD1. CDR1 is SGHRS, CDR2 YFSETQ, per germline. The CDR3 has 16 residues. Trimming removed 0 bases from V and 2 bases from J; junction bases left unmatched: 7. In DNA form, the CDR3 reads TGCGCCAGCAGCTTGGCGACCAGGGGGACGAACTATGGCTACACCTTC. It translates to CASSLATRGTNYGYTF.

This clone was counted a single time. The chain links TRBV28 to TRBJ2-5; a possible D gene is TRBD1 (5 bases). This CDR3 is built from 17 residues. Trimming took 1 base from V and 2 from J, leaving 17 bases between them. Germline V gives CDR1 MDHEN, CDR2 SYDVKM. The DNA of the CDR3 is TGTGCCAGCAGTTTATTGTCCTCGGTAGGGGTACAAGAGACCCAGTACTTC. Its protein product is CASSLLSSVGVQETQYF.

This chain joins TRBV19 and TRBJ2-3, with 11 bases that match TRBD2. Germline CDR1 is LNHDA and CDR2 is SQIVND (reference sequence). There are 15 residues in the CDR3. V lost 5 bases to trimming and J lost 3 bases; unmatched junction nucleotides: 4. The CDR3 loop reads CASSLAGGLTDTQYF. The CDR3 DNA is TGTGCCAGTAGTCTAGCGGGAGGATTGACAGATACGCAGTATTTT.

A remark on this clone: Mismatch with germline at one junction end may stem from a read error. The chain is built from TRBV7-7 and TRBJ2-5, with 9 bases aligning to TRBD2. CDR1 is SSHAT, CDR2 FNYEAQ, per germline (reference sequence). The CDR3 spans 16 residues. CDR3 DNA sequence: TGTGCTAGCAGCCTTGCCATCACTAGCGGGCAAGAGACCCAGTACTTC. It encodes CASSLAITSGQETQYF.

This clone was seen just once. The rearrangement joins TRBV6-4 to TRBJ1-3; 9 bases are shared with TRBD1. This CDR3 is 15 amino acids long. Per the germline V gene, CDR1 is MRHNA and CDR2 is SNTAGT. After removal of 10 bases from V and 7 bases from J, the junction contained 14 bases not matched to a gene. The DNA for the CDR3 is TGTGCCACCGCCGGGGACAGGGCCGACGGGAACACCATATATTTT. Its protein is CATAGDRADGNTIYF.

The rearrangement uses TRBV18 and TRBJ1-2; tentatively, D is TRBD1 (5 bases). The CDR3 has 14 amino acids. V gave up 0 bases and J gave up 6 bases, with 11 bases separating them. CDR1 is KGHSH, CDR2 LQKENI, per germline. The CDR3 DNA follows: TGTGCCAGCTCACCACCCGCAGGGCTAGATGGCTACACCTTC. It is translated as CASSPPAGLDGYTF. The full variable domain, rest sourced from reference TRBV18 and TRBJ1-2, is NAGVMQNPRHLVRRRGQEARLRCSPMKGHSHVYWYRQLPEEGLKFMVYLQKENIIDESGMPKERFSAEFPKEGPSILRIQQVVRGDSAAYFCASSPPAGLDGYTFGSGTRLTVV.

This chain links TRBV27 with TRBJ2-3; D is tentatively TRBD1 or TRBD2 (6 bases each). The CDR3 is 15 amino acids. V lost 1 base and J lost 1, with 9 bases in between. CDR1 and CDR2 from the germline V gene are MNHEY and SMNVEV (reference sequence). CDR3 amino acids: CASSLWGAGTDTQYF. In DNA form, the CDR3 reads TGTGCCAGCAGTTTATGGGGGGCCGGCACAGATACGCAGTATTTT.

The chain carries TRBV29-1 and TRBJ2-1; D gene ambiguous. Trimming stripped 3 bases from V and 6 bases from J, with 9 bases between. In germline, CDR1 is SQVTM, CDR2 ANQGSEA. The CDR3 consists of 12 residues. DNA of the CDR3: TGCAGCGTTGATGGGTACGGCAATGAGCAGTTCTTC. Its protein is CSVDGYGNEQFF.

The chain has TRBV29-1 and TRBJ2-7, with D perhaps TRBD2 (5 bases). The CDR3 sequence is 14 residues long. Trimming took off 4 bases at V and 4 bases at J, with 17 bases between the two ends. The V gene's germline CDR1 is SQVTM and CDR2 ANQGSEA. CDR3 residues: CSVGWTPSLYEQYF. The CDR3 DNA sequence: TGCAGCGTTGGTTGGACTCCTTCATTGTACGAGCAGTACTTC.

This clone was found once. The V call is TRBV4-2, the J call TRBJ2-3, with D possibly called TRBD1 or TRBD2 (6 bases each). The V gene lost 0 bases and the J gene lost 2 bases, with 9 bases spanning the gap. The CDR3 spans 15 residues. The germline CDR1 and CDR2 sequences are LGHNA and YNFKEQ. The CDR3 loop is CASSQEGGYTDTQYF. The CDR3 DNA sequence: TGTGCCAGCAGCCAAGAGGGGGGCTACACAGATACGCAGTATTTT.

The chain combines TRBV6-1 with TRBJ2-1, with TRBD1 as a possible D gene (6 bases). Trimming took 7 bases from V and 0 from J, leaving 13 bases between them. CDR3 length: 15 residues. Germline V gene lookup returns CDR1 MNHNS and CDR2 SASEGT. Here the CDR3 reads CASTRDTSSYNEQFF. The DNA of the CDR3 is TGTGCCAGCACTAGGGACACGAGCTCCTACAATGAGCAGTTCTTC.

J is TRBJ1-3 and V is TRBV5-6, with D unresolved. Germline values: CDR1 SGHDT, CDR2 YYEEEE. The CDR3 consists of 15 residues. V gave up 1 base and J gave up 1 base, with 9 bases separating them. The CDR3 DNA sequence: TGTGCCAGCAGCTTGAAGATTAGTTCTGGAAACACCATATATTTT. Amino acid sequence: CASSLKISSGNTIYF.

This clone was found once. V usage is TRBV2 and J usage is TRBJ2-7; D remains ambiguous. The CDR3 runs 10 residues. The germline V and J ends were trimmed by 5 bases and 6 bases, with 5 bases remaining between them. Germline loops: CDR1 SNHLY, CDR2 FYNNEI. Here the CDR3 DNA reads TGTGCCAGCAGTCGAGGCGAGCAGTACTTC. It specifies CASSRGEQYF.

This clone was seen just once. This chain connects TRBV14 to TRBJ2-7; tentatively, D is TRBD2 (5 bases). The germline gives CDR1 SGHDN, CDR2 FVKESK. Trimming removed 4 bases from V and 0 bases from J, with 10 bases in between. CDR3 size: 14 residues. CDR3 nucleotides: TGTGCCAGCAGCCGACGGGGTGACTCCTACGAGCAGTACTTC. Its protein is CASSRRGDSYEQYF.

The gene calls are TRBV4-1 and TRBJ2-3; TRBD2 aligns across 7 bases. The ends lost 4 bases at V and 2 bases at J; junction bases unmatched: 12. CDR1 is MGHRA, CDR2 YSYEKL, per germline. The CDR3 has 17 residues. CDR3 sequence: CASSLSGASGTTDTQYF. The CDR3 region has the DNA TGCGCCAGCAGCCTCTCCGGGGCAAGCGGGACCACAGATACGCAGTATTTT.

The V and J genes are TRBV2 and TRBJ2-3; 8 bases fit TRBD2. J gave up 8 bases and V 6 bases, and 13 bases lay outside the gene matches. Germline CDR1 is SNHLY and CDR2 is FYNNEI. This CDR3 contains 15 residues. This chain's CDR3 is CASSPRGGFQGTQYF. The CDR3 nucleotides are TGTGCCAGCAGCCCCCGGGGGGGGTTCCAGGGTACGCAGTATTTT.

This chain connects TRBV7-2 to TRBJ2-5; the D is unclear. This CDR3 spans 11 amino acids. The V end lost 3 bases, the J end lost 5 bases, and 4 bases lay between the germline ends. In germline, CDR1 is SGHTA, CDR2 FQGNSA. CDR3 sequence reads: CASSFRETQYF. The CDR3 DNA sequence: TGTGCCAGCAGCTTTCGTGAGACCCAGTACTTC.